The 9 T cell receptor beta chains below all came from one sample that was sequenced in a study of cytomegalovirus exposure and HLA in healthy donors. Clones were sequenced by immunoSEQ multiplex PCR, and TCRdb holds only the in-frame ones, with some missing. The sample has a few hundred thousand clones, around 86% seen once. Material for sequencing was PBMCs. Receptor source: a woman under 30 in good health and CMV-seronegative.

The rearrangement uses TRBV5-1 and TRBJ2-1, with a weak D call TRBD2 (5 bases). The CDR3 loop spans 14 amino acids. Germline assignment: CDR1 SGHRS and CDR2 YFSETQ. Trimming removed 3 bases from V and 8 bases from J, with 15 bases in between. DNA for the CDR3: TGCGCCAGCAGCTCCTACACCCCGGAGGATGAGCAGTTCTTC. Protein product: CASSSYTPEDEQFF.

The rearrangement uses TRBV7-2 and TRBJ2-1; TRBD1 agrees at 7 bases. The V segment lost 1 base and the J segment 7 bases; nucleotides outside the gene matches: 7. Per the germline V gene, CDR1 is SGHTA and CDR2 is FQGNSA. The length of the CDR3 is 15 residues. The CDR3 reads CASSLGAGGRNEQFF. The DNA of the CDR3 is TGTGCCAGCAGCTTAGGGGCAGGGGGTCGTAATGAGCAGTTCTTC.

This clone was recorded many times. The chain recombines TRBV25-1 with TRBJ1-2, with 8 bases aligning to TRBD1. Germline lookup yields CDR1 MGHDK and CDR2 SYGVNS. V gave up 2 bases and J gave up 7 bases; unmatched junction bases: 6. The CDR3 covers 14 residues. CDR3 nucleotides: TGTGCCAGCAGTGAACGACAGGGGAAGAGTGGCTACACCTTC. Residues: CASSERQGKSGYTF.

The V and J genes are TRBV7-3 and TRBJ2-1; D gene uncertain. Germline V gives CDR1 SGHTA, CDR2 FQGTGA. The CDR3 covers 14 residues. V was shortened by 4 bases and J by 9 bases, with 16 bases between the two germline ends. The CDR3 DNA reads TGTGCCAGCAGCTCAGGCTCCCTATCAGCTGAGCAGTTCTTC. The encoded protein is CASSSGSLSAEQFF.

The chain combines TRBV6-5 with TRBJ1-1, with 8 nucleotides matching TRBD1. The CDR3 is 15 residues long. Losses at the gene ends were 2 bases for V and 11 bases for J; bases not matched to a gene: 13. Germline CDR1 is MNHEY and CDR2 is SVGAGI. CDR3 coding DNA: TGTGCCAGCAGTTACGCTGGGACAGGCAACTCGCGGGCTTTCTTT. Protein sequence: CASSYAGTGNSRAFF.

CDR3 protein: CASSSPGQGWNYEQYF. CDR3 coding DNA: TGTGCCAGCAGCTCCCCGGGACAGGGGTGGAACTACGAGCAGTACTTC. V and J are TRBV5-6 and TRBJ2-7, with TRBD1 matching 10 bases. Germline trimming cut 3 bases from V and 3 bases from J; bases unmatched to any gene: 9. Germline-derived CDR1 and CDR2 are SGHDT and YYEEEE. This CDR3 has 16 amino acids.

The V gene is TRBV4-1, the J gene TRBJ2-3; D is unresolved. The CDR3 spans 16 residues. The V gene lost 1 base and the J gene lost 2 bases, with 13 bases spanning the gap. CDR1 and CDR2 (germline): MGHRA, YSYEKL. The CDR3 reads CASSQGPSTLTDTQYF. The CDR3 coding sequence is TGCGCCAGCAGCCAAGGTCCGAGTACCCTCACAGATACGCAGTATTTT.

This clone occurred a few times. Within the sample, other DNA sequences also encode this same CDR3. The chain links TRBV9 to TRBJ2-1; TRBD2 agrees at 8 bases. Germline V CDR1 and CDR2: SGDLS, YYNGEE. The CDR3 loop spans 15 amino acids. J was trimmed by 3 bases and V by 0 bases; bases with no gene match: 2. The CDR3 DNA reads as TGTGCCAGCAGCGTAGGGGCGGGAGGCTACAATGAGCAGTTCTTC. As protein: CASSVGAGGYNEQFF.

CDR3 bases: TGTGCCAGCAGTGGACGGACAGGGGGCGCTGAGGGCTACACCTTC. Translation: CASSGRTGGAEGYTF. The V and J genes are TRBV6-1 and TRBJ1-2; TRBD1 matches 11 bases. The CDR3 runs to 15 residues. CDR1 is MNHNS, CDR2 SASEGT, per germline. V shed 4 bases, J shed 8 bases, and the junction held 9 bases outside the gene matches.